This TCR beta chain was recovered during a study of cytomegalovirus exposure and HLA in healthy donors. Across the whole study: The 90 to 150 validation repertoires used a platform that matched the one used for the approximately 690 first-cohort repertoires, as a later analysis reported.

Worth noting for this clone: Antigen unknown.

These donors were members of the approximately 110-subject validation cohort, a group separate from the approximately 640-subject first cohort. General observations from the study: It was 164 TCR beta chains that were listed as cytomegalovirus-associated. Per published reports, the classifier diagnosed cytomegalovirus status with high specificity and sensitivity.

CDR3 length: 16 residues. CDR1 and CDR2 (germline): KGHSH, LQKENI. J lost 4 bases, V lost 4 bases, and 9 bases had no gene match. Measured with immunoSEQ multiplex PCR; TCRdb has only the in-frame clones, and not every one. The sample carries over 200,000 clones, 75% to 90% recorded once. The receptor was isolated from a woman aged 25 to 45 in good health and CMV-seropositive. The V call is TRBV18, the J call TRBJ2-7; 11 bases agree with TRBD2. The sequenced sample consisted of PBMCs. This chain's CDR3 is CASSHDPGTSGYEQYF. CDR3 bases: TGTGCCAGCTCACACGATCCCGGGACTAGCGGTTACGAGCAGTACTTC.